A single sample gave rise to the 4 T cell receptor beta chains below, sequenced in a study of low-dose radiotherapy and immunotherapy resistance in tumors. Covering alpha and beta chains, TRAV- and TRBV-specific primers were used for the first-strand cDNA. Over roughly 20 PCR cycles, TCRs were amplified from a constant-region primer and V-primer adapter. TCRdb re-derived calls from the reads in MiXCR, one entry per CDR3 protein. Of tens of thousands of distinct CDR3 sequences listed, under 10% are singletons. The time point denotes: before trial treatment. This specimen was PBMCs, taken before treatment. Every receptor here comes from a male donor with prostate cancer.

In this sample, this clonotype turned up many times. J is TRBJ2-2 and V is TRBV6-2 or TRBV6-3; 11 bases match TRBD1. This CDR3 spans 16 amino acids. Germline V gives CDR1 MNHEY, CDR2 SVGEGT. V trimming: 5 bases; J trimming: 4 bases; junction bases outside the gene matches: 6. CDR3 DNA sequence: TGTGCCAGCAGTCGGACAGGGGGCGTTAGCACCGGGGAGCTGTTTTTT. Its translation: CASSRTGGVSTGELFF.

This clonotype was recorded many times. The genes are TRBV6-1 and TRBJ2-6; TRBD1 aligns across 8 bases. There are 18 residues in the CDR3. From germline, CDR1 is MNHNS and CDR2 SASEGT. V lost 6 bases to trimming and J lost 0 bases; unmatched junction nucleotides: 10. DNA of the CDR3: TGTGCCAGCAGCCAAGATGGACAGGGAAGCTCTGGGGCCAACGTCCTGACTTTC. This encodes CASSQDGQGSSGANVLTF.

There are many counts of this clonotype. CDR3 amino acids: CASSLVTSGSKNTGELFF. CDR3 DNA: TGTGCCAGCAGCTTAGTTACTAGCGGGAGTAAAAACACCGGGGAGCTGTTTTTT. This chain links TRBV7-2 with TRBJ2-2; TRBD2 agrees at 11 bases. V shed 1 base and J 2 bases; nucleotides not matched to a gene: 6. This CDR3 region has 18 residues. The V gene's germline CDR1 is SGHTA and CDR2 FQGNSA. The full variable domain, completed using reference TRBV7-2 and TRBJ2-2, is GAGVSQSPSNKVTEKGKDVELRCDPISGHTALYWYRQSLGQGLEFLIYFQGNSAPDKSGLPSDRFSAERTGGSVSTLTIQRTQQEDSAVYLCASSLVTSGSKNTGELFFGEGSRLTVL.

This clonotype was found many times. The chain carries TRBV5-6 and TRBJ1-1, with D tentatively TRBD1 (6 bases). Between the trimmed V and J ends, which lost 4 bases and 0 bases, there was a span of 10 bases. From germline, CDR1 is SGHDT and CDR2 YYEEEE. CDR3 length equals 14 residues. CDR3 in DNA: TGTGCCAGCAGCACCAGGGGAGTGAACACTGAAGCTTTCTTT. Translating gives CASSTRGVNTEAFF.